These 6 T cell receptor beta chains share one sample of origin, sequenced in a study of graft-versus-host responses after intestinal transplantation. Sequencing was performed with immunoSEQ multiplex PCR; in TCRdb, only in-frame clones are kept and a portion is missing. The table records some 4,000 clones, less than 30% of them present only once. Sequencing was performed on alloreactive CD4+ T cells from a mixed lymphocyte reaction culture, taken before transplantation. The subset denotes: CFSE-low proliferating T cells sorted from roughly six-day pre-transplant mixed lymphocyte reaction (GvH or HvG direction). These receptors were taken from a human patient who was an organ donor for intestinal transplantation.

This clone was observed a few times. The chain employs TRBV6-1 and TRBJ2-1; D is perhaps TRBD1 (6 bases). Trimming took 6 bases from V and 7 from J, leaving 16 bases between them. The CDR3 covers 14 residues. Germline V lookup: CDR1 MNHNS, CDR2 SASEGT. CDR3 sequence reads: CASSKYRVENEQFF. CDR3 nucleotide sequence: TGTGCCAGCAGCAAATACAGGGTGGAGAATGAGCAGTTCTTC.

This clone showed up just a few times. The gene calls are TRBV6-5 and TRBJ2-7; TRBD1 matches 7 bases. V was pared by 5 bases and J by 6 bases, with 7 bases of the junction left unmatched. The CDR3 is 13 residues long. CDR1 is MNHEY, CDR2 SVGAGI, per germline. CDR3 nucleotides: TGTGCCAGCAGTGAAGTTGACAGGGCCGAGCAGTACTTC. It yields the protein CASSEVDRAEQYF.

There are a few counts of this clone. The gene calls are TRBV6-6 and TRBJ1-5; D might be TRBD1 (5 bases). Germline loops: CDR1 MNHNY, CDR2 SVGAGI (reference sequence). The CDR3 has 14 amino acids. Deletions cut 0 bases from V and 6 bases from J, with 9 bases between. This chain's CDR3 is CASSYSGEVQPQHF. CDR3 sequence (DNA): TGTGCCAGCAGTTACTCGGGGGAGGTTCAGCCCCAGCATTTT.

V usage is TRBV4-3 and J usage is TRBJ2-1; D not certain. The CDR3 runs 16 residues. V was trimmed by 0 bases and J by 9 bases, leaving 18 bases between them. In germline, CDR1 is LGHNA, CDR2 YSLEER. CDR3 DNA: TGCGCCAGCAGCCAAGATCTTCGAAGCCATTCACGTGAGCAGTTCTTC. It is translated as CASSQDLRSHSREQFF.

This clone occurred once. V gene TRBV18 combines with J gene TRBJ1-1; tentatively, D is TRBD1 (5 bases). This CDR3 has 14 residues. Germline assignment: CDR1 KGHSH and CDR2 LQKENI. Trimming stripped 2 bases from V and 3 bases from J, with 10 bases between. DNA of the CDR3: TGTGCCAGCTCACCAATGGGGGGGGACACTGAAGCTTTCTTT. Translated, it gives CASSPMGGDTEAFF.

This chain uses TRBV5-4 with TRBJ2-5, with D possibly matching TRBD2 (5 bases). Germline CDR1 SGHNT, CDR2 YYREEE (reference sequence). CDR3 size: 12 residues. Trimming cost V 2 bases and J 6 bases, with 8 bases left between them. This CDR3 is CASSFDYQTQYF. CDR3 DNA: TGTGCCAGCAGCTTTGACTACCAGACCCAGTACTTC.